This T cell receptor beta chain derives from a study of OX40 agonist ivuxolimab in advanced cancers. Background on the study: Ivuxolimab was administered intravenously to patients at 0.01 to 10 mg/kg every 2 weeks.

The CDR3 has 16 residues. V lost 0 bases to trimming and J lost 2 bases, with 11 bases between them. CDR1 is MGHRA and CDR2 is YSYEKL in the germline V gene. The assay was immunoSEQ multiplex PCR, and TCRdb's table has in-frame clones only and misses some. The table shows over 15,000 clones, with approximately 85% occurring only once. Notes on the study in general: In general, CD8+ T cells held more expanded clones than CD4+ did, on average. Antigen specificity was not determined for the expanded peripheral T cells.

This clone was observed a few times. Its specificity is unknown. Sample: CD4+ or CD8+ T cells sorted from blood, taken in a trial of the OX40 agonist ivuxolimab. The receptor comes from an adult with an advanced solid tumor such as melanoma, head and neck, liver or kidney cancer. This rearrangement joins TRBV4-1 to TRBJ1-5; no firm D call. The CDR3 DNA follows: TGCGCCAGCAGCCAAGAAGTTCGGCAGCGCAATCAGCCCCAGCATTTT. It translates to CASSQEVRQRNQPQHF.